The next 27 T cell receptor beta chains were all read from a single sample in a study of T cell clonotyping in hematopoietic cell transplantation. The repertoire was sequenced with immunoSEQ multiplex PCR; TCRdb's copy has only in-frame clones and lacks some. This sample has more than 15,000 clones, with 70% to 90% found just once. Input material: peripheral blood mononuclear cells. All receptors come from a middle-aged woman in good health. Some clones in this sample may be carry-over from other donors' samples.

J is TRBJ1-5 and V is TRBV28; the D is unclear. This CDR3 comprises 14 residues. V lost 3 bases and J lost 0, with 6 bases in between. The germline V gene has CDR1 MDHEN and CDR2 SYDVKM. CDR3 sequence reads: CASSFQNSNQPQHF. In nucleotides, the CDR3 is TGTGCCAGCAGTTTCCAGAATAGCAATCAGCCCCAGCATTTT.

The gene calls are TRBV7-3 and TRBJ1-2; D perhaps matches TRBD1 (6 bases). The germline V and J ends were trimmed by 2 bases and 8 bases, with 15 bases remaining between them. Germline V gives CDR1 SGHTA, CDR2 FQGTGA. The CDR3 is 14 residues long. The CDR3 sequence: CASSLSSGVEGYTF. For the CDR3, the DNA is TGTGCCAGCAGCTTATCGTCAGGGGTGGAGGGCTACACCTTC.

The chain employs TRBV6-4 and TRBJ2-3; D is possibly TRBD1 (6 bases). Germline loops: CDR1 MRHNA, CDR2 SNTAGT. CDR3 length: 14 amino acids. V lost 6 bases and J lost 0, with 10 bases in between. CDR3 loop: CASSRQASTDTQYF. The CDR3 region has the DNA TGTGCCAGCAGCAGACAGGCTAGCACAGATACGCAGTATTTT.

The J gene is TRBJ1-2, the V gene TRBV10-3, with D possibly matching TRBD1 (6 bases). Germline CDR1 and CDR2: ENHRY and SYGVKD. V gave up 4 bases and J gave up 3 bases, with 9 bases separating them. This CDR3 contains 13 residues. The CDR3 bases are TGTGCCATCAGTGTCAGGGGAGACTATGGCTACACCTTC. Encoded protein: CAISVRGDYGYTF.

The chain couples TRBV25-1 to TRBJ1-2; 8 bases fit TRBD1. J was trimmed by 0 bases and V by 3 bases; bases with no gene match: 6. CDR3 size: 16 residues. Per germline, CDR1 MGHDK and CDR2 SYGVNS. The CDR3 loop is CASSDLGQGANYGYTF. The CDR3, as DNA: TGTGCCAGCAGTGATCTTGGACAGGGCGCTAACTATGGCTACACCTTC.

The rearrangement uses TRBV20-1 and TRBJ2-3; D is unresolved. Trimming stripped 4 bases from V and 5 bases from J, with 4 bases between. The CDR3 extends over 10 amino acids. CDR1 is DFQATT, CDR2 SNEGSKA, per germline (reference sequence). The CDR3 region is CSANLDTQYF. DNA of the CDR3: TGCAGTGCTAATCTAGATACGCAGTATTTT.

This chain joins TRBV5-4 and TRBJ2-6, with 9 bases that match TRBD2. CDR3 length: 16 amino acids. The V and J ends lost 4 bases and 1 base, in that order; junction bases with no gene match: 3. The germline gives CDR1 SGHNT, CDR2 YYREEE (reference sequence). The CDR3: CASSVAGGSGANVLTF. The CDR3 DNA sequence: TGTGCCAGCAGCGTCGCGGGGGGGTCTGGGGCCAACGTCCTGACTTTC.

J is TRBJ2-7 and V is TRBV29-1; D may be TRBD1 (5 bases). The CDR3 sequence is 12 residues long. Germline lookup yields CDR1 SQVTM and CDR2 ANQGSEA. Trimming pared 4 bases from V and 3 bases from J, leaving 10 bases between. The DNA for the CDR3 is TGCAGCGTTGTTACAGGTATCTACGAGCAGTACTTC. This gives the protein CSVVTGIYEQYF.

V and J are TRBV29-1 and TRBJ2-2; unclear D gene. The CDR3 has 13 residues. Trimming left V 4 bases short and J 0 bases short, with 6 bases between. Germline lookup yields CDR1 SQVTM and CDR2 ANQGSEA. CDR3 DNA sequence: TGCAGCGTTGCTAGGACGAACACCGGGGAGCTGTTTTTT. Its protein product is CSVARTNTGELFF.

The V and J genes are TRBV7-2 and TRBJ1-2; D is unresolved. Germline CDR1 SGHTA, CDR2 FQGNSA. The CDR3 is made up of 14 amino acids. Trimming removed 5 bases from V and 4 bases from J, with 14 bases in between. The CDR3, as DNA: TGTGCCAGCAGCCCAGATCGGGGTGGCTATGGCTACACCTTC. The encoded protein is CASSPDRGGYGYTF.

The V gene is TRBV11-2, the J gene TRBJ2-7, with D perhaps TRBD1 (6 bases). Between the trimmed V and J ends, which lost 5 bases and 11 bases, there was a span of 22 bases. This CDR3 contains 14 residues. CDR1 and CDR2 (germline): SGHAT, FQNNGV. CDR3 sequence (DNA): TGTGCCAGCAGCCAAGCCTACCGGGACAATGGGGAGTACTTC. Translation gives CASSQAYRDNGEYF.

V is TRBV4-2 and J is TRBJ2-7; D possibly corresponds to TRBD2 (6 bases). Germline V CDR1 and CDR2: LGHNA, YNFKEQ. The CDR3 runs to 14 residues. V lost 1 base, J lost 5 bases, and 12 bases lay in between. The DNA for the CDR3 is TGTGCCAGCAGCCAAGCATCGGGAGACGACGAGCAGTACTTC. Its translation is CASSQASGDDEQYF.

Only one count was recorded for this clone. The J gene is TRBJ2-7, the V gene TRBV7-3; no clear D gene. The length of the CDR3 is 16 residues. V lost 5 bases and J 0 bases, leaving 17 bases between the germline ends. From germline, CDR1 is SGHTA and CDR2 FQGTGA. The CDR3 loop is CASSPFRSSSSYEQYF. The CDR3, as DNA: TGTGCCAGCAGCCCGTTCAGGAGTTCGAGCTCCTACGAGCAGTACTTC.

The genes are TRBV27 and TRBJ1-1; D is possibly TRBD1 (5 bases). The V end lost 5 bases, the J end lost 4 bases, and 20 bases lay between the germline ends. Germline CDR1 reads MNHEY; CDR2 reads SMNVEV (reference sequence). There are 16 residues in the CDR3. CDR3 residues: CASSERTSWGGTEAFF. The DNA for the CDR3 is TGTGCCAGCAGTGAAAGGACCTCCTGGGGGGGCACTGAAGCTTTCTTT.

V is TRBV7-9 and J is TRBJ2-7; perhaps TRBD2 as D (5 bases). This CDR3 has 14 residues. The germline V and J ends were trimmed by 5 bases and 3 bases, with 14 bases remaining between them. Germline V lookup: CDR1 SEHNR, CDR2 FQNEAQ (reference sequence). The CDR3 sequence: CASSRGRLDYEQYF. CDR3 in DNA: TGTGCCAGCAGCCGAGGGAGACTCGACTACGAGCAGTACTTC. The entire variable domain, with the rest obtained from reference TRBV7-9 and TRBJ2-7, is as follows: DTGVSQNPRHKITKRGQNVTFRCDPISEHNRLYWYRQTLGQGPEFLTYFQNEAQLEKSRLLSDRFSAERPKGSFSTLEIQRTEQGDSAMYLCASSRGRLDYEQYFGPGTRLTVT.

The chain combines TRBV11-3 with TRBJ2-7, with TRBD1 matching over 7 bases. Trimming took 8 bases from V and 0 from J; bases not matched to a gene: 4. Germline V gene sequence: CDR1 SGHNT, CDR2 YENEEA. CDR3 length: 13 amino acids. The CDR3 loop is CASGRDSSYEQYF. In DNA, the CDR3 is TGTGCCAGCGGCCGGGACAGCTCCTACGAGCAGTACTTC.

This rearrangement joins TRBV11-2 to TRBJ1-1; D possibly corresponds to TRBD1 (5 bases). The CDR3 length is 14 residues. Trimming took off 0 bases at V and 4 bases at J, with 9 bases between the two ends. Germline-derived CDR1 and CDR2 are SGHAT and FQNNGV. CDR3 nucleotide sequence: TGTGCCAGCAGCTTAGATCCTGGGGCCACTGAAGCTTTCTTT. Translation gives CASSLDPGATEAFF.

CDR3 amino acids: CASSLWWGRSLHF. Written as DNA, the CDR3 is TGTGCCAGCAGCTTATGGTGGGGGAGGTCCCTCCACTTT. The chain couples TRBV7-8 to TRBJ1-6, with D possibly TRBD1 on 5 matching bases. V was trimmed by 2 bases and J by 14 bases, leaving 13 bases between them. Germline V gene sequence: CDR1 SGHVS, CDR2 FQNEAQ. CDR3 size: 13 residues. The full variable domain, its missing parts supplied by reference TRBV7-8 and TRBJ1-6, is GAGVSQSPRYKVAKRGQDVALRCDPISGHVSLFWYQQALGQGPEFLTYFQNEAQLDKSGLPSDRFFAERPEGSVSTLKIQRTQQEDSAVYLCASSLWWGRSLHFGNGTRLTVT.

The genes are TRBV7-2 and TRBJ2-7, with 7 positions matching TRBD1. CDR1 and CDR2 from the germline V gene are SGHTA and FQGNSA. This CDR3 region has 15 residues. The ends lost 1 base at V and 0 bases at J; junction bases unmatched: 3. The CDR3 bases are TGTGCCAGCAGCTTAGTCCCAGGGGGCTCCTACGAGCAGTACTTC. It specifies CASSLVPGGSYEQYF.

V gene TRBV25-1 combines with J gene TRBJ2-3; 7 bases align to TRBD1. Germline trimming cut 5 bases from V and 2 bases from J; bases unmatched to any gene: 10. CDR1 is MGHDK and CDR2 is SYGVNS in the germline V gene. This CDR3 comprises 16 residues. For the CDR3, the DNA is TGTGCCAGCAGTCAACACCGGGACAGAGCCACAGATACGCAGTATTTT. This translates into CASSQHRDRATDTQYF.

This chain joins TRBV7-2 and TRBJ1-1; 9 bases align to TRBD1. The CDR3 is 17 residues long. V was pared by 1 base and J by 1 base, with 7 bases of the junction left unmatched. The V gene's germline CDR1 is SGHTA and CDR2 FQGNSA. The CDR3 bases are TGTGCCAGCAGCTTAGGACCGGGACAGGGCTCGAACACTGAAGCTTTCTTT. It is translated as CASSLGPGQGSNTEAFF.

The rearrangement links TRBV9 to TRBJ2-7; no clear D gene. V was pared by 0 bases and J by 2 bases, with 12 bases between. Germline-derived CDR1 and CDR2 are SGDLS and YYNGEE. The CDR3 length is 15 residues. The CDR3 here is CASSVGPGTTYEQYF. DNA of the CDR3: TGTGCCAGCAGCGTAGGTCCGGGTACGACCTACGAGCAGTACTTC. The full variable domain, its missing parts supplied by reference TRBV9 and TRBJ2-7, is DSGVTQTPKHLITATGQRVTLRCSPRSGDLSVYWYQQSLDQGLQFLIQYYNGEERAKGNILERFSAQQFPDLHSELNLSSLELGDSALYFCASSVGPGTTYEQYFGPGTRLTVT.

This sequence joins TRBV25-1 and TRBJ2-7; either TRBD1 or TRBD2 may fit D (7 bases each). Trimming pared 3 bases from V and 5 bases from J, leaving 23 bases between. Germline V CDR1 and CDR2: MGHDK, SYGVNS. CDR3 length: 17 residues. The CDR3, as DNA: TGTGCCAGCAGTGACCGCCTCGGGGGAGGGGGCGAAAACGAGCAGTACTTC. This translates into CASSDRLGGGGENEQYF.

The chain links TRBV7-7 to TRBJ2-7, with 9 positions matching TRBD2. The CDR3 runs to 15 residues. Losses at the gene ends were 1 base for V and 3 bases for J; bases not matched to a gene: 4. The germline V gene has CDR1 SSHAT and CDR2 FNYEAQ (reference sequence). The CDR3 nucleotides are TGTGCCAGCAGCTTAGAAGCGACTAGCGGCTACGAGCAGTACTTC. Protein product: CASSLEATSGYEQYF. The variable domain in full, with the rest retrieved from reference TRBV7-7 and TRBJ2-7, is GAGVSQSPRYKVTKRGQDVTLRCDPISSHATLYWYQQALGQGPEFLTYFNYEAQPDKSGLPSDRFSAERPEGSISTLTIQRTEQRDSAMYRCASSLEATSGYEQYFGPGTRLTVT.

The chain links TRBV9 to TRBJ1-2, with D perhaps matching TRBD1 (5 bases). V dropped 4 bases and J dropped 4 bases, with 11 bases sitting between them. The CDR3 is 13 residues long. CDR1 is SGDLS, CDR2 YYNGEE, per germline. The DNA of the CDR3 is TGTGCCAGCAGCTTGGGGGAGGCCTATGGCTACACCTTC. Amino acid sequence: CASSLGEAYGYTF.

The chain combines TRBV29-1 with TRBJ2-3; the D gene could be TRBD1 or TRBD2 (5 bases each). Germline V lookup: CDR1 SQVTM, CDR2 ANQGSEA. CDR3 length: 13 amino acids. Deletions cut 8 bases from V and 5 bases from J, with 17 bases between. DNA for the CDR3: TGCAGCACCGACCGGGGCGGTATAGATACGCAGTATTTT. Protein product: CSTDRGGIDTQYF.

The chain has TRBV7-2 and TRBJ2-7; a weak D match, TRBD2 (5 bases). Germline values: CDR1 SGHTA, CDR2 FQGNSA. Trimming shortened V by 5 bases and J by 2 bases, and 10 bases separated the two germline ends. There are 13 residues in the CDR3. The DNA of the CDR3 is TGTGCCAGCAGCCCCCCGGGGACCTACGAGCAGTACTTC. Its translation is CASSPPGTYEQYF. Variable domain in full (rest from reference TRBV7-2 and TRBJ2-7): GAGVSQSPSNKVTEKGKDVELRCDPISGHTALYWYRQSLGQGLEFLIYFQGNSAPDKSGLPSDRFSAERTGGSVSTLTIQRTQQEDSAVYLCASSPPGTYEQYFGPGTRLTVT.